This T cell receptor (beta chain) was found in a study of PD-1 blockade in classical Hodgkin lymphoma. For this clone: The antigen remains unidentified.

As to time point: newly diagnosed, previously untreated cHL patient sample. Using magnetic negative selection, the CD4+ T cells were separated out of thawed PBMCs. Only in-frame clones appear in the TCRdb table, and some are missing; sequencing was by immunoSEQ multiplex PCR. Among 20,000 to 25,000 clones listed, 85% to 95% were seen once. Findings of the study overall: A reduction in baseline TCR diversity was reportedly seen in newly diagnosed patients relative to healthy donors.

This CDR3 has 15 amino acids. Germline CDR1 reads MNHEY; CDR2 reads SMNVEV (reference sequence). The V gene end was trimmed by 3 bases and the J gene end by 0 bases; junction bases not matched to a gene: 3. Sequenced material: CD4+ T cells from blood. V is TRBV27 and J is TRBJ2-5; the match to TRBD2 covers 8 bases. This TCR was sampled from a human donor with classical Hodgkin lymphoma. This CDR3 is CASSLRRGDQETQYF. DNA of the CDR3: TGTGCCAGCAGTTTGCGGCGGGGGGACCAAGAGACCCAGTACTTC.